The 20 T cell receptor beta chains given below trace back to one sample, sequenced in a study of beta chain features in type 1 diabetes. For these receptors, no antigen is known. Study conclusions and caveats: For Type 1 diabetes patients, all four CD4+ subsets carried TCRB CDR3s that were moderately but significantly shorter.

Every bit of the isolated RNA underwent reverse transcription, so sequencing read expressed TCRB transcripts. Produced via immunoSEQ multiplex PCR; TCRdb's table is partial and in-frame only. Of some 290,000 clones listed, more than 13% are singletons. Sequencing was carried out using naive CD4+ T cells from blood. These receptors came from a man aged 25-45 years with type 1 diabetes.

V is TRBV7-6 and J is TRBJ2-4; TRBD2 matches 8 bases. Germline CDR1 is SGHVS and CDR2 is FNYEAQ. This CDR3 is 16 amino acids long. J gave up 3 bases and V 4 bases, and 8 bases lay outside the gene matches. CDR3 region: CASSSEAGVGKNIQYF. The CDR3 DNA sequence: TGTGCCAGCAGCTCAGAAGCGGGAGTGGGCAAAAACATTCAGTACTTC.

This clone was detected only a few times. This chain uses TRBV28 with TRBJ1-2; D gene uncertain. Germline-derived CDR1 and CDR2 are MDHEN and SYDVKM. The length of the CDR3 is 13 residues. Trimming left V 7 bases short and J 4 bases short, with 13 bases between. The CDR3 loop is CASNQSPTYGYTF. The CDR3, as DNA: TGTGCCAGCAATCAAAGCCCCACCTATGGCTACACCTTC.

This clone showed up just a few times. The chain combines TRBV6-1 with TRBJ2-7, with 9 bases that match TRBD1. Germline CDR1 is MNHNS and CDR2 is SASEGT. This CDR3 contains 14 residues. V gave up 6 bases and J gave up 5 bases; unmatched junction bases: 8. CDR3: CASRRDRDYDEQYF. CDR3 coding DNA: TGTGCCAGCAGGAGGGACAGGGATTACGACGAGCAGTACTTC.

The chain uses TRBV11-1 and TRBJ2-3, with 9 bases matching TRBD2. The CDR3 is 17 amino acids. The germline V gene has CDR1 SGHAT and CDR2 FQDESV (reference sequence). The trim removed 5 bases at V and 6 bases at J, leaving 15 bases unmatched. Here the CDR3 reads CASSPNSGGRAGDTQYF. The CDR3 DNA sequence: TGTGCCAGCAGCCCAAACTCCGGCGGGAGGGCCGGGGATACGCAGTATTTT.

V is TRBV4-3 and J is TRBJ2-1; TRBD1 aligns across 8 bases. Looked up from germline, CDR1 is LGHNA and CDR2 is YSLEER. J lost 1 base, V lost 4 bases, and 3 bases had no gene match. The CDR3 is 15 residues long. In nucleotides, the CDR3 is TGCGCCAGCAGCCGCCGACAGGGGTCCTACAATGAGCAGTTCTTC. Amino acids: CASSRRQGSYNEQFF.

The rearrangement uses TRBV7-2 and TRBJ1-2; D unclear. V lost 2 bases to trimming and J lost 6 bases, with 10 bases between them. This CDR3 contains 13 residues. Germline-derived CDR1 and CDR2 are SGHTA and FQGNSA. DNA for the CDR3: TGTGCCAGCAGCTTATTTGTCGCGGATGGCTACACCTTC. Protein sequence: CASSLFVADGYTF. Based on the CDR3 plus reference TRBV7-2 and TRBJ1-2, the full variable domain is GAGVSQSPSNKVTEKGKDVELRCDPISGHTALYWYRQSLGQGLEFLIYFQGNSAPDKSGLPSDRFSAERTGGSVSTLTIQRTQQEDSAVYLCASSLFVADGYTFGSGTRLTVV.

On this clone itself: This same CDR3 is encoded by further DNA sequences in the sample. The CDR3 DNA reads as TGTGCCAGCAGGCAGGGATATGGCTACACCTTC. It translates to CASRQGYGYTF. The chain combines TRBV28 with TRBJ1-2, with TRBD1 as a possible D gene (5 bases). CDR3 length equals 11 residues. The V and J ends lost 6 bases and 5 bases respectively, with 7 bases between them. The germline CDR1 and CDR2 sequences are MDHEN and SYDVKM.

The rearrangement joins TRBV2 to TRBJ2-7; unclear D gene. The V gene lost 4 bases and the J gene lost 0 bases, with 16 bases spanning the gap. The length of the CDR3 is 16 residues. The V gene's germline CDR1 is SNHLY and CDR2 FYNNEI. CDR3 coding DNA: TGTGCCAGCAGTGCTACGGCCCTCCGACACTCCTACGAGCAGTACTTC. Amino acids: CASSATALRHSYEQYF.

This clone showed up just a few times. V is TRBV9 and J is TRBJ2-1; 11 bases match TRBD2. Unmatched junction bases numbered 3, after V lost 3 bases and J lost 1 base. This CDR3 contains 16 residues. Germline values: CDR1 SGDLS, CDR2 YYNGEE. CDR3 region: CASSEGLADSYNEQFF. CDR3 bases: TGTGCCAGCAGCGAGGGACTAGCGGATTCCTACAATGAGCAGTTCTTC.

The J gene is TRBJ1-3, the V gene TRBV30; D gene ambiguous. This CDR3 contains 13 residues. Germline CDR1 GTSNPN, CDR2 SVGIG (reference sequence). V lost 2 bases and J 3 bases, leaving 8 bases between the germline ends. The CDR3 region has the DNA TGTGCCTGGAGTCCCGGCGGTGGAAACACCATATATTTT. Its protein product is CAWSPGGGNTIYF.

This chain uses TRBV5-6 with TRBJ1-3; TRBD1 is a possible D gene (5 bases). From germline, CDR1 is SGHDT and CDR2 YYEEEE. V lost 0 bases to trimming and J lost 3 bases, with 16 bases between them. CDR3 length: 17 residues. The DNA for the CDR3 is TGTGCCAGCAGCTTGGCCCTGCAGGGTCCGTTTGGAAACACCATATATTTT. Its protein product is CASSLALQGPFGNTIYF. Combining the CDR3 with reference TRBV5-6 and TRBJ1-3 gives the whole variable domain DAGVTQSPTHLIKTRGQQVTLRCSPKSGHDTVSWYQQALGQGPQFIFQYYEEEERQRGNFPDRFSGHQFPNYSSELNVNALLLGDSALYLCASSLALQGPFGNTIYFGEGSWLTVV.

This chain links TRBV9 with TRBJ1-5, with 7 bases identical to TRBD1. In germline, CDR1 is SGDLS, CDR2 YYNGEE. The V gene end was trimmed by 1 base and the J gene end by 5 bases; junction bases not matched to a gene: 0. There are 13 residues in the CDR3. CDR3 protein: CASSVQGDQPQHF. The DNA of the CDR3 is TGTGCCAGCAGCGTACAGGGGGATCAGCCCCAGCATTTT.

CDR3 coding DNA: TGTGCCATCAGGGGGACAGGGGACTTCTACGAGCAGTACTTC. Translation gives CAIRGTGDFYEQYF. V usage is TRBV10-3 and J usage is TRBJ2-7; the match to TRBD1 covers 10 bases. This CDR3 has 14 amino acids. The germline V gene encodes CDR1 ENHRY and CDR2 SYGVKD. The V segment lost 6 bases and the J segment 3 bases; nucleotides outside the gene matches: 5.

On this clone itself: Its ends do not fully match the called genes, so a read error is possible. The chain employs TRBV29-1 and TRBJ2-3, with TRBD1 matching 7 bases. Germline CDR1 SQVTM, CDR2 ANQGSEA. The CDR3 loop spans 12 amino acids. The CDR3 sequence: CSIIEGTATQYF. The DNA for the CDR3 is TGCAGCATCATAGAGGGGACAGCTACGCAGTATTTT.

This clone was detected a few times. V gene TRBV7-3 combines with J gene TRBJ2-1; TRBD2 matches at 7 bases. With V trimmed by 3 bases and J by 4 bases, 3 bases remained unmatched. The CDR3 covers 14 residues. Germline V lookup: CDR1 SGHTA, CDR2 FQGTGA. The CDR3 loop is CASSFAGEYNEQFF. The DNA of the CDR3 is TGTGCCAGCAGCTTCGCGGGAGAATACAATGAGCAGTTCTTC.

The table lists this clone with a few counts. J is TRBJ2-7 and V is TRBV7-9; 11 bases map to TRBD1. The germline V gene encodes CDR1 SEHNR and CDR2 FQNEAQ (reference sequence). This CDR3 has 15 amino acids. Unmatched junction bases numbered 5, after V lost 3 bases and J lost 4 bases. Here the CDR3 DNA reads TGTGCCAGCAGCTTCGGGACAGGGGGTGTGTACGAGCAGTACTTC. Translating gives CASSFGTGGVYEQYF.

In this sample, this clone turned up a few times. This sequence joins TRBV4-3 and TRBJ1-1; D call uncertain. The ends were cut back, 4 bases at V and 1 base at J, with 13 bases in the middle. The CDR3 contains 15 residues. In germline, CDR1 is LGHNA, CDR2 YSLEER. CDR3 nucleotides: TGCGCCAGCAGCCCACTGGGAGAGGCGAACACTGAAGCTTTCTTT. This codes for CASSPLGEANTEAFF.

This chain connects TRBV19 to TRBJ2-7; 9 bases are a match to TRBD2. With 4 bases clipped from V and 3 bases from J, the junction kept 4 bases outside the gene matches. Germline V gene lookup returns CDR1 LNHDA and CDR2 SQIVND (reference sequence). The CDR3 has 14 amino acids. The CDR3 DNA reads TGTGCCAGTAGTAGCGGGAGGGCTGGCTACGAGCAGTACTTC. This gives the protein CASSSGRAGYEQYF. Based on the CDR3 plus reference TRBV19 and TRBJ2-7, the full variable domain is DGGITQSPKYLFRKEGQNVTLSCEQNLNHDAMYWYRQDPGQGLRLIYYSQIVNDFQKGDIAEGYSVSREKKESFPLTVTSAQKNPTAFYLCASSSGRAGYEQYFGPGTRLTVT.

CDR3 sequence (DNA): TGTGCCAGCAGCCCTAGCGGGGAAGGATACGAGCAGTACTTC. Translation: CASSPSGEGYEQYF. The chain employs TRBV9 and TRBJ2-7; 9 bases line up with TRBD2. CDR1 SGDLS and CDR2 YYNGEE come from the germline V gene. Trimming cost V 4 bases and J 4 bases; bases outside gene matches: 6. This CDR3 is 14 amino acids long.

The chain employs TRBV28 and TRBJ2-7; 10 nucleotides agree with TRBD2. This CDR3 contains 15 residues. With 6 bases clipped from V and 0 bases from J, the junction kept 5 bases outside the gene matches. In germline, CDR1 is MDHEN, CDR2 SYDVKM. CDR3 loop: CASRLSSGSSYEQYF. Written as DNA, the CDR3 is TGTGCCAGCAGACTCTCTAGCGGGAGCTCCTACGAGCAGTACTTC.